What follows describes a single TCR beta chain. Its cognate antigen is unknown. V lost 0 bases to trimming and J lost 3 bases, with 15 bases between them. The CDR3 is made up of 16 amino acids. Germline V gene sequence: CDR1 ENHRY, CDR2 SYGVKD. This sample is part of a study of T cell repertoires in cytomegalovirus infection. Study overall: Selection of CMV epitopes for the study included recently identified HLA-C-restricted and well-studied HLA-B-restricted ones.

General observations from the study: Within the response measured ex vivo, HLA-C-restricted CMV-specific TCR beta clonotypes were dominant. Adding up the frequency of public TCR beta families identified people who carried CMV plus the relevant HLA.

TCRdb independently ran MiXCR on the reads; one entry per CDR3 protein. The top ten clones hold roughly an eighth of a sample with approximately 910,000 distinct CDR3 sequences, approximately 33% of them seen once. Here the sequenced sample was cultured CD8+ T cells from PBMCs, taken from culture after CMV antigen stimulation. This sequence joins TRBV10-3 and TRBJ2-7; TRBD1 is a possible D gene (6 bases). The clonotype originates from a human donor in good health (CMV status not recorded). Some clones in this sample may be carry-over from other donors' samples. Here the CDR3 DNA reads TGTGCCATCAGTGAGTCAGAGGGGACACGGTACTACGAGCAGTACTTC. Translation: CAISESEGTRYYEQYF.